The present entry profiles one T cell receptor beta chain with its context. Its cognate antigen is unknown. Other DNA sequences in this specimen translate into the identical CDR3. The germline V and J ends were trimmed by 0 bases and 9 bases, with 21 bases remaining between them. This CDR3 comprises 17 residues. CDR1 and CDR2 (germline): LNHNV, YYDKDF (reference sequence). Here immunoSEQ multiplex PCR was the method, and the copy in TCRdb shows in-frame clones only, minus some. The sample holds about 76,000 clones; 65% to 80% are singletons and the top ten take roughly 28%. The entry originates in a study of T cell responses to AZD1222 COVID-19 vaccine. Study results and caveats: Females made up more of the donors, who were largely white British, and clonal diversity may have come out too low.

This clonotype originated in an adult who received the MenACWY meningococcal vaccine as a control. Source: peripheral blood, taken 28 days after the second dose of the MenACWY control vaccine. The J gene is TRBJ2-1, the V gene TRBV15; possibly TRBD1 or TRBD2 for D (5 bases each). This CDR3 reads CATSRDLPDLGVGEQFF. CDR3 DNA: TGTGCCACCAGCAGAGACCTCCCAGATTTGGGGGTGGGTGAGCAGTTCTTC.